The following is a T cell receptor beta chain sequence with its context. The data stem from a study of blood T cell repertoires in COVID-19. Study summary: Sources were T cells, B-cell-depleted T cells, or PBMCs; the material itself was cDNA or gDNA.

In the source study's methods: It was from reference gene primer amplification that nucleated cell counts were estimated. Here immunoSEQ multiplex PCR was the method, and the copy in TCRdb shows in-frame clones only, minus some. The DNA was the basis for D and trimming; V, J and clone size are from that table. This sample has 250,000 to 300,000 clones, with about nine tenths found just once. The CDR3 has 17 amino acids. The germline V gene has CDR1 LNHDA and CDR2 SQIVND (reference sequence). V lost 4 bases and J lost 5; bases outside the gene matches: 7. V and J are TRBV19 and TRBJ2-3; 15 positions match TRBD2. The clonotype comes from a woman in her sixties with acute or convalescent COVID-19. Specimen: peripheral blood. The CDR3: CASSTPGLAGGGDTQYF. The CDR3 DNA reads as TGTGCCAGTAGTACCCCGGGACTAGCGGGAGGAGGAGATACGCAGTATTTT.